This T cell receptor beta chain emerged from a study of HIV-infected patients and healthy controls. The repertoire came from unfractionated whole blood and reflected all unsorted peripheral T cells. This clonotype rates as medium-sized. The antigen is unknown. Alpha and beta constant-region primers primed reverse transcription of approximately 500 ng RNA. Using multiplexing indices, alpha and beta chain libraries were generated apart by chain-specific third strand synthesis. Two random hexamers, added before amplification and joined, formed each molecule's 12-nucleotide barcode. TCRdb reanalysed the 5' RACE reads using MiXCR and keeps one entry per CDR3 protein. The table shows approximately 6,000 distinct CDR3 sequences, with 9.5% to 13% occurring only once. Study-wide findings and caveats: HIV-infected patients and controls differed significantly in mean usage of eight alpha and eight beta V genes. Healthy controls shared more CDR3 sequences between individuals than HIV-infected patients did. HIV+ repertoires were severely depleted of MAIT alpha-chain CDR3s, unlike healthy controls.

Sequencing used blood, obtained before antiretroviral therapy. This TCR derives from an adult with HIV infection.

The DNA of the CDR3 is TGTGCCAGCAGTGAACCGGGCAGGGGGCTGACCGGGGAGCTGTTTTTT. Translated, it gives CASSEPGRGLTGELFF. The genes are TRBV2 and TRBJ2-2, with 8 nucleotides matching TRBD1. CDR1 and CDR2 (germline): SNHLY, FYNNEI. The trim removed 2 bases at V and 5 bases at J, leaving 7 bases unmatched. This CDR3 is built from 16 residues.